Presented here are 3 T cell receptor beta chains from one specimen sequenced in a study of blood T cell repertoires in COVID-19. The method was immunoSEQ multiplex PCR; TCRdb's version includes in-frame clones alone and lacks a portion of them. The sample yields around 250,000 clones, 80% to 90% seen once. Source material: PBMCs or T cells enriched from blood (not recorded which). The receptor set was obtained from a woman between 45 and 60 years old who had recovered from COVID-19.

The chain couples TRBV11-2 to TRBJ2-2, with TRBD2 matching over 7 bases. J was trimmed by 2 bases and V by 5 bases; bases with no gene match: 5. The CDR3 loop spans 15 amino acids. CDR1 and CDR2 from the germline V gene are SGHAT and FQNNGV. The chain's CDR3 is CASSLSGVNTGELFF. As DNA, the CDR3 is TGTGCCAGCAGCCTCAGCGGGGTCAACACCGGGGAGCTGTTTTTT.

This clone was observed a single time. CDR3 sequence: CASSEVRLAGNNEQFF. CDR3 coding DNA: TGTGCCAGCAGTGAAGTACGGCTAGCGGGGAACAATGAGCAGTTCTTC. The V call is TRBV2, the J call TRBJ2-1; 9 bases line up with TRBD2. This CDR3 spans 16 amino acids. The V segment lost 1 base and the J segment 5 bases; nucleotides outside the gene matches: 6. The germline V gene encodes CDR1 SNHLY and CDR2 FYNNEI.

Here the CDR3 DNA reads TGTGCCAGTAGTATCCCGGGACAGGGCTACGAGCAGTACTTC. Its translation: CASSIPGQGYEQYF. The chain recombines TRBV19 with TRBJ2-7; 9 positions agree with TRBD1. This CDR3 has 14 residues. Germline V lookup: CDR1 LNHDA, CDR2 SQIVND (reference sequence). Germline trimming cut 3 bases from V and 3 bases from J; bases unmatched to any gene: 3.